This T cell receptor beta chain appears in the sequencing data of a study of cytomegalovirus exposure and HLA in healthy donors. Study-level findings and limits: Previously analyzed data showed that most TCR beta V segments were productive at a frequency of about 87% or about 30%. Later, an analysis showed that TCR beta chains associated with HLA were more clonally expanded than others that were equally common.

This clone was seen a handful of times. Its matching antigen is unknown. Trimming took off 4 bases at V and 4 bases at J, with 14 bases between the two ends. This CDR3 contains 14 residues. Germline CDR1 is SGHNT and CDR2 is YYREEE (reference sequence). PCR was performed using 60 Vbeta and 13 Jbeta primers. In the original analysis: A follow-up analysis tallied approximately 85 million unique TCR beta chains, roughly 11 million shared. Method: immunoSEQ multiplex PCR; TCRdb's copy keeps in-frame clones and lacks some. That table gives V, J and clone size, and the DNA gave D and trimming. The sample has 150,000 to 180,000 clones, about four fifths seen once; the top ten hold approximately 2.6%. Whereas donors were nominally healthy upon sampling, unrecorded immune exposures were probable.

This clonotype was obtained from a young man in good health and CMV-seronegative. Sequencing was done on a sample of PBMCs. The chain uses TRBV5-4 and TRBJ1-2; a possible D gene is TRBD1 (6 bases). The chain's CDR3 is CASSQPPDSYGYTF. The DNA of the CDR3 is TGTGCCAGCAGCCAGCCTCCGGACAGCTATGGCTACACCTTC.